The 18 T cell receptor beta chains listed next were all sequenced from one sample in a study of T cell responses to AZD1222 COVID-19 vaccine. Assay: immunoSEQ multiplex PCR; the TCRdb copy retains only in-frame clones and omits some. The repertoire holds some 92,000 clones, with under 95% as singletons. Sequences were derived from peripheral blood, sampled on day 0 of MenACWY control vaccination. The receptors were sampled from an adult in good health.

CDR3 amino acids: CASHGGGRREKLFF. As DNA, the CDR3 is TGTGCCAGCCATGGGGGCGGCCGCCGGGAAAAACTGTTTTTT. This chain links TRBV28 with TRBJ1-4, with D tentatively TRBD1 (6 bases). Trimming left V 8 bases short and J 8 bases short, with 18 bases between. The CDR3 has 14 amino acids. Germline CDR1 is MDHEN and CDR2 is SYDVKM.

V is TRBV18 and J is TRBJ2-2; TRBD2 matches at 8 bases. The V gene end was trimmed by 3 bases and the J gene end by 4 bases; junction bases not matched to a gene: 7. Germline V gene lookup returns CDR1 KGHSH and CDR2 LQKENI. This CDR3 is 16 amino acids long. CDR3 sequence: CASSPLAGRVTGELFF. The CDR3 region has the DNA TGTGCCAGCTCACCCTTAGCGGGGCGAGTCACCGGGGAGCTGTTTTTT. The full variable domain, with the rest looked up from reference TRBV18 and TRBJ2-2, is NAGVMQNPRHLVRRRGQEARLRCSPMKGHSHVYWYRQLPEEGLKFMVYLQKENIIDESGMPKERFSAEFPKEGPSILRIQQVVRGDSAAYFCASSPLAGRVTGELFFGEGSRLTVL.

This clone was detected only once. This sequence joins TRBV27 and TRBJ1-4; tentative D call: TRBD1 (6 bases). In germline, CDR1 is MNHEY, CDR2 SMNVEV (reference sequence). V gave up 3 bases and J gave up 8 bases, with 13 bases separating them. The CDR3 totals 14 residues. CDR3 coding DNA: TGTGCCAGCAGTTTGGGGGGCGGTCGGGAAAAACTGTTTTTT. This encodes CASSLGGGREKLFF.

This chain connects TRBV29-1 to TRBJ1-2; no clear D. Germline CDR1 reads SQVTM; CDR2 reads ANQGSEA. V gave up 7 bases and J gave up 4 bases, with 10 bases separating them. The CDR3 extends over 11 amino acids. CDR3 sequence: CSANTGYGYTF. CDR3 DNA sequence: TGCAGCGCCAACACGGGCTATGGCTACACCTTC.

This chain's CDR3 is CASSPPRRGGSRYEQYF. As DNA, the CDR3 is TGTGCCAGCAGCCCCCCCCGCCGAGGCGGGAGTCGTTACGAGCAGTACTTC. The rearrangement uses TRBV6-2 or TRBV6-3 and TRBJ2-7; 7 bases match TRBD2. The germline V gene encodes CDR1 MNHEY and CDR2 SVGEGT. The CDR3 runs 17 residues. V trimming: 6 bases; J trimming: 4 bases; junction bases outside the gene matches: 18.

This CDR3 is CASSQGQGGDSPLHF. CDR3 nucleotides: TGTGCCAGCAGCCAGGGACAGGGCGGAGATTCACCCCTCCACTTT. The J gene is TRBJ1-6, the V gene TRBV3-1 (or the pseudogene TRBV3-2), with 9 bases identical to TRBD1. V shed 3 bases and J 8 bases; nucleotides not matched to a gene: 5. There are 15 residues in the CDR3. Germline V gives CDR1 LGHDT, CDR2 YNNKEL (reference sequence).

The CDR3 region has the DNA TGTGCCAGTAGTATAGGGGCAGGCCCAAAAAACATTCAGTACTTC. Protein product: CASSIGAGPKNIQYF. V and J are TRBV19 and TRBJ2-4, with D unresolved. The CDR3 has 15 residues. V lost 1 base to trimming and J lost 4 bases, with 11 bases between them. Germline lookup yields CDR1 LNHDA and CDR2 SQIVND (reference sequence).

The chain combines TRBV14 with TRBJ2-1, with no clear D. The germline V gene has CDR1 SGHDN and CDR2 FVKESK. The CDR3 extends over 13 amino acids. V lost 0 bases to trimming and J lost 8 bases, with 8 bases between them. CDR3 in amino acids: CASSQDGRYEQFF. CDR3 nucleotides: TGTGCCAGCAGCCAAGATGGGCGCTATGAGCAGTTCTTC.

This clone was counted only a few times. This rearrangement joins TRBV5-4 to TRBJ2-2; perhaps TRBD2 as D (6 bases). This CDR3 contains 17 residues. Germline assignment: CDR1 SGHNT and CDR2 YYREEE (reference sequence). The V end lost 4 bases, the J end lost 7 bases, and 23 bases lay between the germline ends. The CDR3 DNA follows: TGTGCCAGCAGCCAAAGCCCGCAACGGGAGATTCTCGGGGAGCTGTTTTTT. Translating it yields CASSQSPQREILGELFF.

A single count supports this clone. The chain is built from TRBV11-2 and TRBJ1-4; D may be TRBD1 (5 bases). Trimming cost V 6 bases and J 3 bases, with 14 bases left between them. Germline loops: CDR1 SGHAT, CDR2 FQNNGV. This CDR3 is built from 15 residues. The CDR3 spells CASRERGAANEKLFF. For the CDR3, the DNA is TGTGCCAGCAGGGAGAGGGGAGCGGCTAATGAAAAACTGTTTTTT.

This clone was counted between two and nine times. The J gene is TRBJ2-7, the V gene TRBV20-1; TRBD2 aligns across 8 bases. CDR1 DFQATT and CDR2 SNEGSKA come from the germline V gene (reference sequence). After removal of 3 bases from V and 3 bases from J, the junction contained 4 bases not matched to a gene. This CDR3 has 13 residues. CDR3 amino acids: CSASSGTYYEQYF. In nucleotides, the CDR3 is TGCAGTGCTAGTAGCGGGACTTACTACGAGCAGTACTTC.

On this clone: Distinct nucleotide sequences in the sample also encode this CDR3. The chain couples TRBV18 to TRBJ1-1; the D is unclear. This CDR3 spans 13 amino acids. Trimming removed 1 base from V and 0 bases from J, with 3 bases in between. Germline lookup yields CDR1 KGHSH and CDR2 LQKENI. CDR3 in amino acids: CASSPLVNTEAFF. CDR3 bases: TGTGCCAGCTCACCACTTGTGAACACTGAAGCTTTCTTT.

The chain couples TRBV19 to TRBJ2-1; 9 bases are shared with TRBD1. Germline V gives CDR1 LNHDA, CDR2 SQIVND (reference sequence). The trim removed 8 bases at V and 9 bases at J, leaving 14 bases unmatched. CDR3 size: 15 residues. Here the CDR3 reads CASSSTGTGISEQFF. CDR3 sequence (DNA): TGTGCCAGTTCCTCTACCGGGACAGGGATTTCTGAGCAGTTCTTC.

The rearrangement links TRBV18 to TRBJ1-1; D may be TRBD1 (6 bases). The germline V and J ends were trimmed by 3 bases and 1 base, with 12 bases remaining between them. The CDR3 spans 15 residues. CDR1 and CDR2 from the germline V gene are KGHSH and LQKENI. The CDR3 is CASSPAQGRNTEAFF. CDR3 nucleotide sequence: TGTGCCAGCTCACCGGCGCAGGGGCGGAACACTGAAGCTTTCTTT.

V and J are TRBV6-5 and TRBJ2-7, with 10 positions matching TRBD2. V shed 2 bases and J 7 bases; nucleotides not matched to a gene: 8. Germline V gene data show CDR1 as MNHEY and CDR2 as SVGAGI. The CDR3 extends over 15 amino acids. The CDR3: CASSYDTSGTGEQYF. For the CDR3, the DNA is TGTGCCAGCAGTTACGACACTAGCGGGACGGGGGAGCAGTACTTC.

This chain connects TRBV4-2 to TRBJ1-5, with 8 positions matching TRBD1. V lost 5 bases and J lost 3; bases outside the gene matches: 3. This CDR3 contains 14 residues. The germline CDR1 and CDR2 sequences are LGHNA and YNFKEQ. Written as DNA, the CDR3 is TGTGCCAGCAGCAAGGACAGGGACAATCAGCCCCAGCATTTT. Protein: CASSKDRDNQPQHF.

The rearrangement uses TRBV10-3 and TRBJ1-5, with 7 bases identical to TRBD1. The ends lost 0 bases at V and 0 bases at J; junction bases unmatched: 14. Germline CDR1 and CDR2: ENHRY and SYGVKD. The CDR3 runs to 20 residues. The DNA for the CDR3 is TGTGCCATCAGTGAGTCGACTCCGGGACAGACTGATTATAGCAATCAGCCCCAGCATTTT. Translated, it gives CAISESTPGQTDYSNQPQHF.

This clone was seen only once. The gene calls are TRBV10-1 and TRBJ1-2; no reliable D call. Trimming took off 4 bases at V and 3 bases at J, with 15 bases between the two ends. The V gene's germline CDR1 is WNHNN and CDR2 SYGVQD (reference sequence). This CDR3 region has 15 residues. DNA for the CDR3: TGCGCCAGCAGTGTAAAGGGCGGTAGGCACTATGGCTACACCTTC. This gives the protein CASSVKGGRHYGYTF.